This T cell receptor beta chain was captured in a study of OX40 agonist ivuxolimab in advanced cancers. As for the study in general: Patients received the agonistic anti-OX40 (CD134) antibody ivuxolimab.

Libraries were prepared by immunoSEQ multiplex PCR; TCRdb keeps only in-frame clonotypes and omits some of them. The table records tens of thousands of clones, about 85% of them present only once. In germline, CDR1 is SEHNR, CDR2 FQNEAQ (reference sequence). Trimming cost V 5 bases and J 4 bases, with 8 bases left between them. The CDR3 totals 13 residues. The chain couples TRBV7-9 to TRBJ1-4; D is undetermined. Here the sequenced sample was CD4+ or CD8+ T cells sorted from blood, taken in a trial of the OX40 agonist ivuxolimab. This receptor was identified in an adult with an advanced solid tumor such as melanoma, head and neck, liver or kidney cancer. The CDR3, as DNA: TGTGCCAGCAGCATACAGCTTAATGAAAAACTGTTTTTT. This sequence encodes CASSIQLNEKLFF.